The 29 T cell receptor beta chains listed next were all sequenced from one sample in a study of blood T cell repertoires in COVID-19. Profiling relied on immunoSEQ multiplex PCR, and the TCRdb table lists in-frame clones only, not all of them. Altogether about 62,000 clones are present, roughly nine tenths being singletons, with the ten largest covering about a sixth. Sample: peripheral blood. Receptors were obtained from a woman aged 60-75 years with COVID-19, enrolled during active disease.

The chain carries TRBV2 and TRBJ2-7, with 7 nucleotides matching TRBD2. V lost 6 bases, J lost 2 bases, and 1 base stayed unmatched. The germline gives CDR1 SNHLY, CDR2 FYNNEI. This CDR3 has 12 amino acids. CDR3 bases: TGTGCCAGCAGCGGGACTACCTACGAGCAGTACTTC. Amino acid sequence: CASSGTTYEQYF.

CDR3 coding DNA: TGCGCCAGCAGCTTGGCCAGCGGAGCAGCTAACTATGGCTACACCTTC. It specifies CASSLASGAANYGYTF. This chain links TRBV5-1 with TRBJ1-2, with D uncertain. V shed 0 bases and J shed 0 bases, with 12 bases lying between them. CDR3 length: 16 amino acids. The germline gives CDR1 SGHRS, CDR2 YFSETQ.

This chain uses TRBV28 with TRBJ2-1; no reliable D call. Germline lookup yields CDR1 MDHEN and CDR2 SYDVKM. This CDR3 contains 12 residues. Between the trimmed V and J ends, which lost 5 bases and 7 bases, there was a span of 9 bases. CDR3: CASSLRRNEQFF. The CDR3 DNA sequence: TGTGCCAGCAGTCTGAGGCGAAATGAGCAGTTCTTC.

The genes are TRBV5-6 and TRBJ1-2; the D gene is possibly TRBD1 (6 bases). Germline V gene lookup returns CDR1 SGHDT and CDR2 YYEEEE. V dropped 3 bases and J dropped 6 bases, with 21 bases sitting between them. This CDR3 has 16 amino acids. In nucleotides, the CDR3 is TGTGCCAGCAGCTCGACCACAGGGATTTTGGAACATGGCTACACCTTC. This gives the protein CASSSTTGILEHGYTF.

The V and J genes are TRBV18 and TRBJ1-5; TRBD1 matches at 10 bases. The J segment lost 4 bases and the V segment lost 5 bases, leaving 8 bases of the junction unmatched. The CDR3 sequence is 16 residues long. CDR1 and CDR2 (germline): KGHSH, LQKENI. The CDR3 DNA is TGTGCCAGCTCATCTCGGGACAGGGGCGCAAATCAGCCCCAGCATTTT. As protein: CASSSRDRGANQPQHF.

This sequence joins TRBV24-1 and TRBJ2-3; maybe TRBD1 (5 bases). Germline V gene data show CDR1 as KGHDR and CDR2 as SFDVKD. With 2 bases removed from V and 0 bases from J, the gap between germline ends came to 17 bases. The CDR3 is 18 residues long. The CDR3 loop is CATSDWGGIATSTDTQYF. The DNA of the CDR3 is TGTGCCACCAGTGATTGGGGCGGAATAGCAACTAGCACAGATACGCAGTATTTT.

This chain uses TRBV11-2 with TRBJ2-7; the D gene is possibly TRBD1 (5 bases). Germline values: CDR1 SGHAT, CDR2 FQNNGV. The V gene lost 4 bases and the J gene lost 4 bases, with 14 bases spanning the gap. This CDR3 contains 14 residues. For the CDR3, the DNA is TGTGCCAGCAGCTCAACAGGTGGGATTTACGAGCAGTACTTC. This translates into CASSSTGGIYEQYF.

DNA for the CDR3: TGTGCCAGCAGCTTAACGTCTGCGGGAGGGAGGGACGAGCAGTACTTC. It encodes CASSLTSAGGRDEQYF. V is TRBV7-3 and J is TRBJ2-7; 9 nucleotides align to TRBD2. V shed 0 bases, J shed 5 bases, and the junction held 8 bases outside the gene matches. In germline, CDR1 is SGHTA, CDR2 FQGTGA. This CDR3 spans 16 amino acids.

The gene calls are TRBV25-1 and TRBJ1-3; a possible D gene is TRBD1 (6 bases). The CDR3 loop spans 14 amino acids. Per germline, CDR1 MGHDK and CDR2 SYGVNS. Trimming took off 4 bases at V and 3 bases at J, with 10 bases between the two ends. In nucleotides, the CDR3 is TGTGCCAGCAGTGGGGTAGGGGGTGGAAACACCATATATTTT. Protein sequence: CASSGVGGGNTIYF.

The sample holds one count of this clone. The J gene is TRBJ2-5, the V gene TRBV25-1, with D tentatively TRBD1 (6 bases). Germline V gene lookup returns CDR1 MGHDK and CDR2 SYGVNS. The CDR3 has 15 residues. V lost 5 bases and J 5 bases, leaving 18 bases between the germline ends. CDR3 residues: CASSPKPPGGETQYF. The CDR3 DNA is TGTGCCAGCAGTCCAAAACCTCCTGGGGGCGAGACCCAGTACTTC.

The chain links TRBV5-4 to TRBJ2-3, with D tentatively TRBD1 (5 bases). CDR3 length: 14 residues. CDR1 and CDR2 (germline): SGHNT, YYREEE (reference sequence). V shed 5 bases and J shed 3 bases, with 13 bases lying between them. The CDR3 nucleotides read TGTGCCAGCAGGAGATTATCAGGGACAGATACGCAGTATTTT. It specifies CASRRLSGTDTQYF.

The CDR3, as DNA: TGCGCCAGCAGCCAAGTTCATGGAGCTAATCAGCCCCAGCATTTT. Its protein is CASSQVHGANQPQHF. V is TRBV4-3 and J is TRBJ1-5; unclear D gene. V gave up 1 base and J gave up 4 bases, with 11 bases separating them. This CDR3 is built from 15 residues. The germline V gene has CDR1 LGHNA and CDR2 YSLEER.

The chain links TRBV6-2 or TRBV6-3 to TRBJ1-5, with D perhaps matching TRBD1 (6 bases). The germline CDR1 and CDR2 sequences are MNHEY and SVGEGT. The CDR3 covers 16 residues. Trimming removed 0 bases from V and 0 bases from J, with 9 bases in between. CDR3 sequence (DNA): TGTGCCAGCAGTTACTCAGGACAGTATAGCAATCAGCCCCAGCATTTT. This encodes CASSYSGQYSNQPQHF.

To note about this clone: The same CDR3 arises from other DNA sequences in this sample as well. The chain recombines TRBV9 with TRBJ2-1, with 9 bases lining up with TRBD2. V lost 2 bases and J lost 0; bases outside the gene matches: 0. This CDR3 spans 15 amino acids. In germline, CDR1 is SGDLS, CDR2 YYNGEE. CDR3 residues: CASSVSGSSYNEQFF. The CDR3, as DNA: TGTGCCAGCAGCGTTAGCGGGAGCTCCTACAATGAGCAGTTCTTC.

The J gene is TRBJ2-3, the V gene TRBV3-1 (or the pseudogene TRBV3-2); 9 positions match TRBD2. The CDR3 has 20 residues. After removal of 4 bases from V and 2 bases from J, the junction contained 19 bases not matched to a gene. The germline gives CDR1 LGHDT, CDR2 YNNKEL (reference sequence). This CDR3 is CASSPLSSSGTTHFTDTQYF. DNA for the CDR3: TGTGCCAGCAGCCCGCTATCATCTAGCGGGACTACCCATTTCACAGATACGCAGTATTTT.

In its sample, this clone was seen once. The chain employs TRBV6-2 or TRBV6-3 and TRBJ1-1; D is possibly TRBD1 (5 bases). V was shortened by 2 bases and J by 0 bases, with 13 bases between the two germline ends. Looked up from germline, CDR1 is MNHEY and CDR2 is SVGEGT. The CDR3 sequence is 16 residues long. CDR3 nucleotides: TGTGCCAGCAGTTACCCCCGACAGACCTTGAACACTGAAGCTTTCTTT. Amino acids: CASSYPRQTLNTEAFF.

The J gene is TRBJ1-5, the V gene TRBV19; 8 bases align to TRBD1. The germline CDR1 and CDR2 sequences are LNHDA and SQIVND (reference sequence). The CDR3 extends over 15 amino acids. V gave up 8 bases and J gave up 3 bases; unmatched junction bases: 9. CDR3 in DNA: TGTGCCAGTTCATACAGGGGGGATATCAATCAGCCCCAGCATTTT. It specifies CASSYRGDINQPQHF.

The chain employs TRBV6-5 and TRBJ1-3; D is undetermined. The CDR3 length is 14 residues. Trimming removed 5 bases at V and 3 bases at J, with 11 bases between. Germline assignment: CDR1 MNHEY and CDR2 SVGAGI. The CDR3 nucleotides are TGTGCCAGCAGTCGAATCTCGGGTGGAAACACCATATATTTT. Its translation: CASSRISGGNTIYF.

The chain links TRBV18 to TRBJ1-2, with 7 bases lining up with TRBD1. Germline V gene data show CDR1 as KGHSH and CDR2 as LQKENI. This CDR3 contains 16 residues. V shed 3 bases and J 1 base; nucleotides not matched to a gene: 8. The CDR3 is CASSPLTGTVNYGYTF. CDR3 nucleotides: TGTGCCAGCTCACCCCTAACAGGGACAGTTAACTATGGCTACACCTTC. Looking up the rest from reference TRBV18 and TRBJ1-2 gives the full variable domain: NAGVMQNPRHLVRRRGQEARLRCSPMKGHSHVYWYRQLPEEGLKFMVYLQKENIIDESGMPKERFSAEFPKEGPSILRIQQVVRGDSAAYFCASSPLTGTVNYGYTFGSGTRLTVV.

This rearrangement joins TRBV11-3 to TRBJ1-5, with D perhaps matching TRBD1 (5 bases). Germline assignment: CDR1 SGHNT and CDR2 YENEEA. CDR3 length: 14 residues. The V end lost 3 bases, the J end lost 1 base, and 7 bases lay between the germline ends. This chain's CDR3 is CASSLQGSNQPQHF. CDR3 nucleotide sequence: TGTGCCAGCAGCTTGCAGGGCAGCAATCAGCCCCAGCATTTT.

The chain links TRBV5-4 to TRBJ1-1; TRBD1 agrees at 10 bases. Germline CDR1 reads SGHNT; CDR2 reads YYREEE (reference sequence). The ends lost 4 bases at V and 9 bases at J; junction bases unmatched: 24. This CDR3 comprises 19 residues. CDR3 in DNA: TGTGCCAGCAGCCCACTCCCCCGACAGGGGGCCCTTGATCTGGATAAAGCTTTCTTT. It codes for CASSPLPRQGALDLDKAFF.

The CDR3, as DNA: TGTGCCGGGGGAGGAGGGGGCCTCTACGAGCAGTACTTC. Protein product: CAGGGGGLYEQYF. The chain links TRBV28 to TRBJ2-7; possibly TRBD1 for D (7 bases). Germline-derived CDR1 and CDR2 are MDHEN and SYDVKM. V gave up 11 bases and J gave up 3 bases, with 17 bases separating them. There are 13 residues in the CDR3.

Concerning this clone itself: The same CDR3 arises from other DNA sequences in this sample as well. The gene calls are TRBV18 and TRBJ2-7; TRBD2 might be the D (5 bases). This CDR3 has 13 amino acids. Germline CDR1 KGHSH, CDR2 LQKENI. V was clipped by 0 bases and J by 3 bases, with 6 bases between them. Written as DNA, the CDR3 is TGTGCCAGCTCACCACCGGGGAGCTACGAGCAGTACTTC. Amino acid sequence: CASSPPGSYEQYF.

This chain links TRBV3-1 (or the pseudogene TRBV3-2) with TRBJ1-2; D is unclear. Trimming took 3 bases from V and 8 from J, leaving 13 bases between them. This CDR3 region has 13 residues. Germline V gives CDR1 LGHDT, CDR2 YNNKEL (reference sequence). The CDR3 here is CASSHGQSGGYTF. The CDR3 DNA reads TGTGCCAGCAGCCATGGGCAGAGCGGCGGCTACACCTTC.

The V gene is TRBV7-3, the J gene TRBJ2-1, with D perhaps TRBD2 (6 bases). The CDR3 loop spans 15 amino acids. CDR1 is SGHTA, CDR2 FQGTGA, per germline. Deletions cut 5 bases from V and 6 bases from J, with 17 bases between. The CDR3 sequence is CASSPGPTRSNEQFF. The DNA for the CDR3 is TGTGCCAGCAGCCCCGGCCCGACTAGATCCAATGAGCAGTTCTTC.

The chain is built from TRBV7-2 and TRBJ1-2; perhaps TRBD1 as D (5 bases). The CDR3 is 14 amino acids. V lost 2 bases to trimming and J lost 4 bases, with 11 bases between them. Germline V gene data show CDR1 as SGHTA and CDR2 as FQGNSA. The DNA for the CDR3 is TGTGCCAGCAGCTTACAGGGTTACATCTATGGCTACACCTTC. Its protein is CASSLQGYIYGYTF.

The chain links TRBV19 to TRBJ2-4; 12 bases align to TRBD2. The length of the CDR3 is 17 residues. Germline V gives CDR1 LNHDA, CDR2 SQIVND (reference sequence). V lost 5 bases and J lost 2; bases outside the gene matches: 7. As DNA, the CDR3 is TGTGCCAGTAGTGACTCAGGACTAGCGGGAACCAAAAACATTCAGTACTTC. Its protein is CASSDSGLAGTKNIQYF.

The V and J genes are TRBV5-1 and TRBJ1-1; 7 positions agree with TRBD1. Trimming cost V 0 bases and J 4 bases; bases outside gene matches: 12. The V gene's germline CDR1 is SGHRS and CDR2 YFSETQ. The CDR3 sequence is 17 residues long. The CDR3 loop reads CASSLDPKTGIFTEAFF. CDR3 coding DNA: TGCGCCAGCAGCTTGGACCCTAAGACAGGGATATTCACTGAAGCTTTCTTT.

The chain is built from TRBV6-5 and TRBJ2-7; D remains ambiguous. V lost 8 bases to trimming and J lost 4 bases, with 15 bases between them. The CDR3 totals 13 residues. Looked up from germline, CDR1 is MNHEY and CDR2 is SVGAGI. Here the CDR3 reads CASYGTRLYEQYF. In DNA form, the CDR3 reads TGTGCCAGCTACGGAACCAGGTTGTACGAGCAGTACTTC.